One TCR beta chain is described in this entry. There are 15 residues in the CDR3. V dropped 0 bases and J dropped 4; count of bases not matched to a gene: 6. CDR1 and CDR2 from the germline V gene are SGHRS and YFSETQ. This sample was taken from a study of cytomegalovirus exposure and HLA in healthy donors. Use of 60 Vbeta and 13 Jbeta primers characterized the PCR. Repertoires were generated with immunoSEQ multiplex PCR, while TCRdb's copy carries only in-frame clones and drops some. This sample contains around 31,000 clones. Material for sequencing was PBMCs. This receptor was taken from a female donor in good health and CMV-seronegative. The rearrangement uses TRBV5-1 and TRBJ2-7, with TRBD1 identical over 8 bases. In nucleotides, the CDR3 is TGCGCCAGCAGCTTGGCCGGGCAGGGGGCTTACGAGCAGTACTTC. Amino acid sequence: CASSLAGQGAYEQYF.